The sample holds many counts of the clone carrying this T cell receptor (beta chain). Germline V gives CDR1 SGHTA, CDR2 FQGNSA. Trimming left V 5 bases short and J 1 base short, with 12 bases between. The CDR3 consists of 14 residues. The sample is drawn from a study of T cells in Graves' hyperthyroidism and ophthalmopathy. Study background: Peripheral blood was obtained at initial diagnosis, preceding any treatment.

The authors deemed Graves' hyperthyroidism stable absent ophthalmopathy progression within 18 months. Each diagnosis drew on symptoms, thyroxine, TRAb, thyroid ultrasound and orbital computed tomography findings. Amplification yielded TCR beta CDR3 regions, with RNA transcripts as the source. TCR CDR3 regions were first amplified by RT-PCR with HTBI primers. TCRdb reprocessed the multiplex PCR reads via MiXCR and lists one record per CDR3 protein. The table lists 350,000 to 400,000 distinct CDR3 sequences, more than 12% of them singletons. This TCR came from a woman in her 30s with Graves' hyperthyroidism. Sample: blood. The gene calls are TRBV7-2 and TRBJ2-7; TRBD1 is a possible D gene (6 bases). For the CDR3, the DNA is TGTGCCAGCAGCGCGGACAGACTATCCTACGAGCAGTACTTC. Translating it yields CASSADRLSYEQYF.